These 21 T cell receptor beta chains share one sample of origin, sequenced in a study of vaccination and CD4 T cells after COVID-19. Their specific antigens are unknown. At the Johns Hopkins FTIC core, DNA taken from cultured CD4+ T cells was sequenced by way of the Oncomine TCR Beta short-read assay. TCRdb redid the calling of the PCR reads with MiXCR, one entry per CDR3 protein. The sample holds just under 20,000 distinct CDR3 sequences; about half are singletons and the top ten take 13%. Treatment given: 10-day PBMC culture with coronavirus spike peptide pools or control peptides (ViraFEST assay). Input material: cultured CD4+ T cells from blood. The receptors were sampled from a human donor with COVID-19.

The chain carries TRBV5-1 and TRBJ2-2, with D possibly TRBD1 on 6 matching bases. The V end was cut by 4 bases, the J end by 4 bases, with 14 bases between. Germline V lookup: CDR1 SGHRS, CDR2 YFSETQ. The CDR3 spans 15 residues. The CDR3 region has the DNA TGCGCCAGCAGCACAAACAGGGTGGGCACCGGGGAGCTGTTTTTT. Its protein is CASSTNRVGTGELFF. Using reference TRBV5-1 and TRBJ2-2 for the parts outside the CDR3, the full variable domain is KAGVTQTPRYLIKTRGQQVTLSCSPISGHRSVSWYQQTPGQGLQFLFEYFSETQRNKGNFPGRFSGRQFSNSRSEMNVSTLELGDSALYLCASSTNRVGTGELFFGEGSRLTVL.

This clonotype was seen a few times. The chain recombines TRBV7-2 with TRBJ2-2; D is perhaps TRBD1 (5 bases). This CDR3 spans 15 amino acids. From germline, CDR1 is SGHTA and CDR2 FQGNSA. Trimming left V 1 base short and J 0 bases short, with 6 bases between. The CDR3 DNA is TGTGCCAGCAGCTTAGAAGGGGCGAACACCGGGGAGCTGTTTTTT. Translating gives CASSLEGANTGELFF.

The chain joins TRBV6-5 to TRBJ1-1; D is undetermined. The CDR3 is made up of 17 amino acids. V was pared by 0 bases and J by 5 bases, with 19 bases between. Germline-derived CDR1 and CDR2 are MNHEY and SVGAGI. CDR3 nucleotide sequence: TGTGCCAGCAGTTACTCGTACGACAAAAAAGGAGGGACTGAAGCTTTCTTT. Amino acid sequence: CASSYSYDKKGGTEAFF.

This clonotype was detected a few times. The chain combines TRBV10-1 with TRBJ1-2; D gene uncertain. V dropped 6 bases and J dropped 8 bases, with 16 bases sitting between them. Germline CDR1 reads WNHNN; CDR2 reads SYGVQD (reference sequence). This CDR3 has 13 amino acids. CDR3 in amino acids: CASSERTRSGYTF. The CDR3 bases are TGCGCCAGCAGCGAGAGAACCAGGAGCGGCTACACCTTC.

The rearrangement links TRBV11-1 to TRBJ1-2; 7 bases are shared with TRBD1. Germline-derived CDR1 and CDR2 are SGHAT and FQDESV (reference sequence). The junction had 5 bases not matched to a gene; V was cut back by 5 bases and J by 2 bases. The CDR3 runs to 14 residues. The CDR3 protein is CASSLLQGNYGYTF. CDR3 in DNA: TGTGCCAGCAGCCTCCTACAGGGGAACTATGGCTACACCTTC.

The rearrangement links TRBV7-2 to TRBJ2-7, with a tentative D call TRBD2 (5 bases). Germline V gene data show CDR1 as SGHTA and CDR2 as FQGNSA. Trimming cost V 5 bases and J 4 bases, with 9 bases left between them. This CDR3 has 12 amino acids. CDR3 nucleotide sequence: TGTGCCAGCAGCCAGACGGGGTACGAGCAGTACTTC. It specifies CASSQTGYEQYF.

The chain recombines TRBV27 with TRBJ1-5, with TRBD1 as a possible D gene (5 bases). CDR3 length equals 16 residues. Germline CDR1 MNHEY, CDR2 SMNVEV (reference sequence). Trimming stripped 2 bases from V and 2 bases from J, with 13 bases between. The CDR3 here is CASSLQGPGGNQPQHF. CDR3 in DNA: TGTGCCAGCAGTTTACAGGGACCGGGGGGCAATCAGCCCCAGCATTTT.

The chain employs TRBV7-2 and TRBJ2-2; D is possibly TRBD2 (5 bases). The germline CDR1 and CDR2 sequences are SGHTA and FQGNSA. This CDR3 has 13 amino acids. Trimming took off 3 bases at V and 5 bases at J, with 7 bases between the two ends. This chain's CDR3 is CASSLDSTGELFF. DNA for the CDR3: TGTGCCAGCAGCTTGGACTCAACCGGGGAGCTGTTTTTT.

This clonotype was found a few times. This chain links TRBV29-1 with TRBJ1-1, with 7 bases aligning to TRBD1. The germline gives CDR1 SQVTM, CDR2 ANQGSEA. The V and J ends lost 3 bases and 6 bases, in that order; junction bases with no gene match: 1. CDR3 length: 11 amino acids. The CDR3: CSVEGTAEAFF. The CDR3, as DNA: TGCAGCGTTGAGGGGACAGCTGAAGCTTTCTTT.

The rearrangement uses TRBV12-3 or TRBV12-4 and TRBJ1-6, with TRBD1 as a possible D gene (5 bases). The V gene lost 6 bases and the J gene lost 8 bases, with 14 bases spanning the gap. The CDR3 totals 14 residues. The CDR3 region has the DNA TGTGCCAGCAGATCAGGGTCGCGGCATTCACCCCTCCACTTT. Protein sequence: CASRSGSRHSPLHF.

This rearrangement joins TRBV29-1 to TRBJ2-3; D gene unclear. There are 12 residues in the CDR3. The germline V gene encodes CDR1 SQVTM and CDR2 ANQGSEA. V lost 1 base, J lost 4 bases, and 6 bases lay in between. CDR3 DNA sequence: TGCAGCGTTGAAGCCAGCTCAGATACGCAGTATTTT. Its protein is CSVEASSDTQYF.

The J gene is TRBJ2-3, the V gene TRBV27; 9 nucleotides line up with TRBD2. The CDR3 runs to 12 residues. The V gene's germline CDR1 is MNHEY and CDR2 SMNVEV (reference sequence). Trimming cost V 6 bases and J 9 bases; bases outside gene matches: 4. The CDR3 spells CASRQAGGTQYF. The CDR3 DNA is TGTGCCAGCAGGCAAGCGGGGGGCACGCAGTATTTT.

This CDR3 reads CASSSGQGGGETQYF. The CDR3 DNA is TGTGCCAGCAGCTCTGGACAGGGGGGAGGAGAGACCCAGTACTTC. The chain links TRBV5-4 to TRBJ2-5, with 10 bases fitting TRBD1. Germline V lookup: CDR1 SGHNT, CDR2 YYREEE (reference sequence). The J segment lost 4 bases and the V segment lost 3 bases, leaving 6 bases of the junction unmatched. The CDR3 loop spans 15 amino acids.

Relative to its sample, this clonotype is medium-sized. The rearrangement uses TRBV12-3 or TRBV12-4 and TRBJ1-3; 9 bases map to TRBD1. The CDR3 has 14 residues. After removal of 3 bases from V and 10 bases from J, the junction contained 7 bases not matched to a gene. This CDR3 is CASSFGQGQGTIYF. CDR3 sequence (DNA): TGTGCCAGCAGTTTTGGACAGGGGCAAGGTACCATATATTTT.

This sequence joins TRBV5-8 and TRBJ1-4; perhaps TRBD1 as D (6 bases). Germline CDR1 is SGHTS and CDR2 is YDEGEE. Deletions cut 7 bases from V and 7 bases from J, with 17 bases between. CDR3 length equals 14 residues. CDR3 protein: CASDVGTGTEKLFF. As DNA, the CDR3 is TGTGCCAGCGACGTGGGCACAGGGACTGAAAAACTGTTTTTT.

This sequence joins TRBV12-3 or TRBV12-4 and TRBJ2-3, with 8 positions matching TRBD2. Trimming removed 4 bases from V and 5 bases from J; junction bases left unmatched: 5. The CDR3 has 14 residues. In DNA form, the CDR3 reads TGTGCCAGCAGTTGGGGACTAGTATTAGATACGCAGTATTTT. The encoded protein is CASSWGLVLDTQYF.

Only a few counts were recorded for this clonotype. The chain uses TRBV7-2 and TRBJ1-6; a weak D match, TRBD1 (6 bases). CDR1 and CDR2 from the germline V gene are SGHTA and FQGNSA. This CDR3 has 14 amino acids. V was shortened by 3 bases and J by 5 bases, with 8 bases between the two germline ends. CDR3 protein: CASSFTGNNSPLHF. The CDR3 nucleotides read TGTGCCAGCAGCTTCACAGGGAATAATTCACCCCTCCACTTT. The whole variable domain, remainder taken from reference TRBV7-2 and TRBJ1-6, is GAGVSQSPSNKVTEKGKDVELRCDPISGHTALYWYRQSLGQGLEFLIYFQGNSAPDKSGLPSDRFSAERTGGSVSTLTIQRTQQEDSAVYLCASSFTGNNSPLHFGNGTRLTVT.

This chain links TRBV7-9 with TRBJ2-3; D remains unclear. Germline loops: CDR1 SEHNR, CDR2 FQNEAQ (reference sequence). The V gene lost 3 bases and the J gene lost 6 bases, with 13 bases spanning the gap. This CDR3 is 14 amino acids long. CDR3 DNA sequence: TGTGCCAGCAGCTTGGACCCAACCGTTGATACGCAGTATTTT. Residues: CASSLDPTVDTQYF.

The chain recombines TRBV10-2 with TRBJ1-1, with 7 bases aligning to TRBD1. The CDR3 runs 15 residues. The J segment lost 1 base and the V segment lost 6 bases, leaving 8 bases of the junction unmatched. Germline values: CDR1 WSHSY, CDR2 SAAADI. The CDR3 sequence is CASRLGGAPNTEAFF. In nucleotides, the CDR3 is TGCGCCAGCAGATTAGGGGGCGCCCCGAACACTGAAGCTTTCTTT.

The CDR3 nucleotides are TGTGCCAGCAGTGACGTACAGGCGAGGACTTATGGCTACACCTTC. Protein product: CASSDVQARTYGYTF. V usage is TRBV6-4 and J usage is TRBJ1-2, with D possibly TRBD1 on 5 matching bases. The length of the CDR3 is 15 residues. The germline gives CDR1 MRHNA, CDR2 SNTAGT. V lost 2 bases and J lost 5, with 15 bases in between.

V usage is TRBV7-2 and J usage is TRBJ2-7, with 12 bases fitting TRBD2. From germline, CDR1 is SGHTA and CDR2 FQGNSA. This CDR3 has 15 amino acids. The V segment lost 5 bases and the J segment 0 bases; nucleotides outside the gene matches: 2. The CDR3 DNA follows: TGTGCCAGCAGCCTGACTAGCGGGGGCTCCTACGAGCAGTACTTC. This gives the protein CASSLTSGGSYEQYF.